A selection of T cell receptor beta chains follows, all from one sample in a study of blood T cell repertoires in COVID-19. Libraries were prepared by immunoSEQ multiplex PCR; TCRdb keeps only in-frame clonotypes and omits some of them. The repertoire holds under 300,000 clones, with approximately 86% as singletons. The source material was peripheral blood. Receptors were obtained from a woman in her twenties or thirties with acute or convalescent COVID-19. Both conserved end residues are trimmed from each CDR3.

>TRBV6-6|TRBJ1-3
ASSPPGGSDRAIY
>TRBV9|TRBJ2-5
ASSPLGAEETQY
>TRBV7-9|TRBJ1-2
ASSPQNREIHGYT
>TRBV5-4|TRBJ1-1
ASSSGLNTEAF
>TRBV9|TRBJ2-7
ASSVGDYHYEQY
>TRBV7-3|TRBJ2-3
ASSLSRGRTDTQY
>TRBV11-3|TRBJ2-1
ASSPQTGVGDNEQF
>TRBV19|TRBJ2-7
ASSKNTGRDEQY
>TRBV27|TRBJ1-1
ASSLSRDTNTEAF
>TRBV27|TRBJ2-7
ASSFLSRYEQY
>TRBV7-2|TRBJ2-7
ASSLVSGAYEQY
>TRBV11-2|TRBJ2-7
ASSLGPDLYEQY
>TRBV13|TRBJ1-1
ASTFGRGSNTEAF
>TRBV20-1|TRBJ2-7
SASSASGYEQY
>TRBV12-3/TRBV12-4|TRBJ2-6
ASRQGSDET
>TRBV5-1|TRBJ2-7
ASSRGQGYYEQY
>TRBV24-1|TRBJ1-1
AIQGLNTEAF
>TRBV11-2|TRBJ2-7
ASALTYEQY
>TRBV28|TRBJ2-5
ASTSGLIAGETQY
>TRBV7-3|TRBJ2-1
ASSLAGGNNEQF
>TRBV9|TRBJ2-2
ASSVESRGGVGGELF
>TRBV4-3|TRBJ1-2
ASSQFRGLDGYT
>TRBV6-1|TRBJ1-6
ASSEPGRGRGSPLH
>TRBV25-1|TRBJ2-2
ASSAWDITNTGELF
>TRBV5-4|TRBJ1-2
ASSAGTGGYGYT
>TRBV6-6|TRBJ2-7
ASSYSGTGGEQY
>TRBV10-2|TRBJ2-5
ASLKPQETQY
>TRBV9|TRBJ1-6
ASSVAEGVGSPLH
>TRBV5-1|TRBJ2-3
ASSPDSITDTQY
>TRBV25-1|TRBJ1-4
ASSSGAGTEKLF
>TRBV19|TRBJ2-4
ASSREAGTSGQGGKNIQY